Listed below are T cell receptor beta chains from one sample, sequenced in a study of tissue T cells after allogeneic stem cell transplantation. Data came from immunoSEQ multiplex PCR; TCRdb stores just in-frame clones and leaves some out. The sample gives about 3,900 clones, roughly 70% of which show up once; 10% is in the top ten. This material consisted of left colon tissue, taken at autopsy. All receptors come from a woman aged 18 to 49 with breast cancer. Each CDR3 is given with its conserved first and last residue. The D gene is left open where the match is weak. The listing skips clone size in some rows; elsewhere it reads once, few, many or a size class.

cdr3_aa: CASVGLAGGELFF
cdr3_nt: TGCGCCAGCGTAGGACTAGCGGGAGGGGAGCTGTTTTTT
v_call: TRBV10-2
d_call: TRBD2
clone_size: .
j_call: TRBJ2-2

cdr3_aa: CAWSVRLAGSTDTQYF
cdr3_nt: TGTGCCTGGAGTGTACGCCTAGCGGGAAGCACAGATACGCAGTATTTT
v_call: TRBV30
d_call: TRBD2
clone_size: .
j_call: TRBJ2-3

cdr3_aa: CASSYGLAGAGTQYF
cdr3_nt: TGTGCCAGCAGTTATGGACTAGCGGGAGCGGGTACGCAGTATTTT
v_call: TRBV27
d_call: TRBD2
clone_size: once
j_call: TRBJ2-3

cdr3_aa: CASSQRGDNGYTF
cdr3_nt: TGTGCCAGCAGCCAAAGAGGGGATAATGGCTACACCTTC
v_call: TRBV3-1/TRBV3-2
d_call: .
clone_size: .
j_call: TRBJ1-2

cdr3_aa: CASSSAVGNEQFF
cdr3_nt: TGTGCCAGCAGCTCCGCGGTGGGCAATGAGCAGTTCTTC
v_call: TRBV7-2
d_call: .
clone_size: .
j_call: TRBJ2-1

cdr3_aa: CASRRTPHADTEAFF
cdr3_nt: TGTGCCAGCAGGCGTACCCCACACGCTGACACTGAAGCTTTCTTT
v_call: TRBV7-6
d_call: .
clone_size: .
j_call: TRBJ1-1

cdr3_aa: CASSLLASNTGELFF
cdr3_nt: TGTGCCAGCAGCTTGTTAGCGTCGAACACCGGGGAGCTGTTTTTT
v_call: TRBV5-5
d_call: .
clone_size: once
j_call: TRBJ2-2

cdr3_aa: CASNRDPNTEAFF
cdr3_nt: TGTGCCAGTAACAGGGATCCGAACACTGAAGCTTTCTTT
v_call: TRBV7-9
d_call: .
clone_size: few
j_call: TRBJ1-1

cdr3_aa: CASNPLAGPYEQYF
cdr3_nt: TGTGCCAGCAACCCACTAGCGGGGCCCTACGAGCAGTACTTC
v_call: TRBV2
d_call: TRBD2
clone_size: .
j_call: TRBJ2-7

cdr3_aa: CAWTPQVHQGYTF
cdr3_nt: TGTGCCTGGACCCCCCAGGTTCACCAAGGCTACACCTTC
v_call: TRBV30
d_call: .
clone_size: .
j_call: TRBJ1-2